This T cell receptor (beta chain) was documented in a study of cytomegalovirus exposure and HLA in healthy donors. Study-wide results and limits: The later analysis indicated that the majority of CMV-associated TCR beta chains appeared HLA-restricted. Later analysis identified a missense DCLRE1C variant that was linked to TCR beta V- and J-gene trimming. Some V segments could not be told apart, so they were left out, TRBV6-2 and TRBV6-3 among them.

The PCR used 60 Vbeta and 13 Jbeta primers. Sequencing used immunoSEQ multiplex PCR; TCRdb keeps in-frame clones, though not all of them. The profile shows about 130,000 clones, over 70% of them singletons. This CDR3 region has 10 residues. CDR1 is SGHRS and CDR2 is YFSETQ in the germline V gene. With 7 bases removed from V and 7 bases from J, the gap between germline ends came to 9 bases. Among the donors, all were healthy bone marrow donors. As for this clone: What it binds is not known.

This sequence joins TRBV5-1 and TRBJ2-7; no clear D. The receptor comes from a woman aged 60-70 years in good health and CMV-seropositive. The sequencing input was PBMCs. This CDR3 is CASLRAEQYF. CDR3 coding DNA: TGCGCCAGCCTTCGCGCGGAGCAGTACTTC.